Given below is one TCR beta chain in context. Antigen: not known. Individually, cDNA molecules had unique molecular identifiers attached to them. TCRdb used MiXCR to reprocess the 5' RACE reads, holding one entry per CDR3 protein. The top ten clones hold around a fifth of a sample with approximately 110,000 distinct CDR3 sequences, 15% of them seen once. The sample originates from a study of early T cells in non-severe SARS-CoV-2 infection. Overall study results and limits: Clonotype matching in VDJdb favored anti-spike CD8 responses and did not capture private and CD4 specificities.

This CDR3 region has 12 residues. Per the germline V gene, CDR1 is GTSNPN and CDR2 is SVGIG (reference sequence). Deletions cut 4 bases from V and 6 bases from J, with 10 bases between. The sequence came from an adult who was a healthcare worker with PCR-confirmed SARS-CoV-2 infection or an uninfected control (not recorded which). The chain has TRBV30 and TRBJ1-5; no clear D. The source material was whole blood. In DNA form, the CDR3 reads TGTGCCTGGAACCTGGGTCGTCAGCCCCAGCATTTT. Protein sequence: CAWNLGRQPQHF.